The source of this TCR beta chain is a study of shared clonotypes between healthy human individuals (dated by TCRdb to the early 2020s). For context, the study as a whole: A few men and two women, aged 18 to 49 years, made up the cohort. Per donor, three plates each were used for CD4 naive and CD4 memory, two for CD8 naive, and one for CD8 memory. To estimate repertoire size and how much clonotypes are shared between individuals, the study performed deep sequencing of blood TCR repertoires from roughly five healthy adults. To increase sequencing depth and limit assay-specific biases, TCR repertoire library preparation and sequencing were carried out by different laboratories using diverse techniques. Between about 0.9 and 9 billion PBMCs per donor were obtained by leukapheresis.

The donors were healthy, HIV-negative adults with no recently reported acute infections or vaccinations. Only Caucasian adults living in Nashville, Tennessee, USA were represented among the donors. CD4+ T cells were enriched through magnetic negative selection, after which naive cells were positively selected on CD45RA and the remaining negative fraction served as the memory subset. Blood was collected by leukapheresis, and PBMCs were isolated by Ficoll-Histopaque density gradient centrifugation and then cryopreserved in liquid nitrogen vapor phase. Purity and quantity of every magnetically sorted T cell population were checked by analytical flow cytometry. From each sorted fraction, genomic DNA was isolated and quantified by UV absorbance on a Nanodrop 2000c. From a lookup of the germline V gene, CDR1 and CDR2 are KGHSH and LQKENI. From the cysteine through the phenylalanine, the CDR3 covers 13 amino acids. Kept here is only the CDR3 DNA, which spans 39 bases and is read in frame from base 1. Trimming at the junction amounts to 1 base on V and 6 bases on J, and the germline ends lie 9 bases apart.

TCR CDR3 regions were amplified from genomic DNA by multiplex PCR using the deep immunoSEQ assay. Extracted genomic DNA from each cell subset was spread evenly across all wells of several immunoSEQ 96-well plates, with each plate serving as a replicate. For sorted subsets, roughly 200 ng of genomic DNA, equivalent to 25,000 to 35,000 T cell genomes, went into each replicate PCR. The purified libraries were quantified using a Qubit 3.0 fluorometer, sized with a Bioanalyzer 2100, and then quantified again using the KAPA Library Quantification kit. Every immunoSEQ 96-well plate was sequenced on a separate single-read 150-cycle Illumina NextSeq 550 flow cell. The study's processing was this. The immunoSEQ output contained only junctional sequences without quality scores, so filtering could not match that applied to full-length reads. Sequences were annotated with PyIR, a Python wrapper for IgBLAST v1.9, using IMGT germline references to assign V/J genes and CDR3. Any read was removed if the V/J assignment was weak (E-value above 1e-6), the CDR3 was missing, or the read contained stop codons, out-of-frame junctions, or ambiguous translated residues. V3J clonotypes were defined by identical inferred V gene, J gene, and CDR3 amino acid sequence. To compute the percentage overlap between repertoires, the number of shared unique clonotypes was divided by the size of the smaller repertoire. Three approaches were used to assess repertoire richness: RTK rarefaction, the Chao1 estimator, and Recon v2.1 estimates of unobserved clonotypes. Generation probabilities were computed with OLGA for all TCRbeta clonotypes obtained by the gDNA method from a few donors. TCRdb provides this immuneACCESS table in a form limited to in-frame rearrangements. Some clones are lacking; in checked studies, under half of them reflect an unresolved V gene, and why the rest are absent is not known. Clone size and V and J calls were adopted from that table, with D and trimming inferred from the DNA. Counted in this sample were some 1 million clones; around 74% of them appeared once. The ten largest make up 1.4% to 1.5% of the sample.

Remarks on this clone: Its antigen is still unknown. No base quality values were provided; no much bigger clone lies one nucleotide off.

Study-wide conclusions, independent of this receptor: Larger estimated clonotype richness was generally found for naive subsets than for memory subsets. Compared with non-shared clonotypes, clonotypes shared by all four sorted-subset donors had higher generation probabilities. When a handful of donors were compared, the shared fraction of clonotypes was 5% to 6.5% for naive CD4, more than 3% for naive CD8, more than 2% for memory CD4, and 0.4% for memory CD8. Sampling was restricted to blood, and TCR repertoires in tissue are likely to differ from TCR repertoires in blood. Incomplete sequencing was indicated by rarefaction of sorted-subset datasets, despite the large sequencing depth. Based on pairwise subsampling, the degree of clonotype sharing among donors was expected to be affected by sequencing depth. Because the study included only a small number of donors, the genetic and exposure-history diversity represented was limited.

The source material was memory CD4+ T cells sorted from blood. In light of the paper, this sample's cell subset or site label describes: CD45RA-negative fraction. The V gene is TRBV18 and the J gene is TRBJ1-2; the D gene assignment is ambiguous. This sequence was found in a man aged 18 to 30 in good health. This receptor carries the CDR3 CASSPQGRDGYTF. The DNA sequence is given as TGTGCCAGCTCACCACAGGGAAGGGATGGCTACACCTTC.